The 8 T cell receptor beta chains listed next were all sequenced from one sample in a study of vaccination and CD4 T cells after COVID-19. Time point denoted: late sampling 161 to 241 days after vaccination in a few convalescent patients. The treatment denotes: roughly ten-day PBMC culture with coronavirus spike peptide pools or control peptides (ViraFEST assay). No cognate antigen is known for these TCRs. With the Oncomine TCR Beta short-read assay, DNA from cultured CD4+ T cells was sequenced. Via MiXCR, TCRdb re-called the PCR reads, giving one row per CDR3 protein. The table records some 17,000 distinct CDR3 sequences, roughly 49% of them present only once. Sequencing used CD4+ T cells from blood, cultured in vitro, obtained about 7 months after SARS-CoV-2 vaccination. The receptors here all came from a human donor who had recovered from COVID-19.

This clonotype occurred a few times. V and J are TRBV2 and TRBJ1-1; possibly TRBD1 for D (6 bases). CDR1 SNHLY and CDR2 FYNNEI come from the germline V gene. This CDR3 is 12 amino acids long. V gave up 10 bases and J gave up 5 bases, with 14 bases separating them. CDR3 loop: CATDRMRTEAFF. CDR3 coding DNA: TGTGCCACCGACAGGATGAGGACTGAAGCTTTCTTT. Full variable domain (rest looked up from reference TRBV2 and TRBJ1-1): EPEVTQTPSHQVTQMGQEVILRCVPISNHLYFYWYRQILGQKVEFLVSFYNNEISEKSEIFDDQFSVERPDGSNFTLKIRSTKLEDSAMYFCATDRMRTEAFFGQGTRLTVV.

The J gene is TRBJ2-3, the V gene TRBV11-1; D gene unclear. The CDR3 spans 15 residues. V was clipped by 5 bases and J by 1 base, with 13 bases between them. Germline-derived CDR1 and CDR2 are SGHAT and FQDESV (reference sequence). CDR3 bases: TGTGCCAGCAGCGTACCATCTCTCGGCACAGATACGCAGTATTTT. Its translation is CASSVPSLGTDTQYF.

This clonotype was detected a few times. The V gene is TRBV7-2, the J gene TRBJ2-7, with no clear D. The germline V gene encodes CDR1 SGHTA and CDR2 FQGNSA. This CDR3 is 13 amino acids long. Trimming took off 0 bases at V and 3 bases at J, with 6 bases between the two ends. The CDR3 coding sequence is TGTGCCAGCAGCTTAGCTGTCTACTACGAGCAGTACTTC. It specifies CASSLAVYYEQYF.

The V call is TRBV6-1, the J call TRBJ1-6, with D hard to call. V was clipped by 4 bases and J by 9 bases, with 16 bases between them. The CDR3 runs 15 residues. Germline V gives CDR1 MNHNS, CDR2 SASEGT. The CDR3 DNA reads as TGTGCCAGCAGTGGGGAGACAATCCCCAGTTCACCCCTCCACTTT. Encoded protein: CASSGETIPSSPLHF.

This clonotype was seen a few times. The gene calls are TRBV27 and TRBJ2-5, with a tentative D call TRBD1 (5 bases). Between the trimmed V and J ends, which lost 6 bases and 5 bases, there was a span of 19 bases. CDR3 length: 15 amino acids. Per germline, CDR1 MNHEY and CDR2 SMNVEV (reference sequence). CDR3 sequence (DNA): TGTGCCAGCAGGGAAGCAGGGTCGTTGGGGGAGACCCAGTACTTC. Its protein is CASREAGSLGETQYF.

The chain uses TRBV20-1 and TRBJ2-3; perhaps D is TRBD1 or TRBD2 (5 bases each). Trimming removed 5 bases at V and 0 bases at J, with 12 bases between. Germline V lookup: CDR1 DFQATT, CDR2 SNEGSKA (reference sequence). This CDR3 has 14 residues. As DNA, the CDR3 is TGCAGTGCTTCCCGGGACGCTAGCACAGATACGCAGTATTTT. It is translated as CSASRDASTDTQYF.

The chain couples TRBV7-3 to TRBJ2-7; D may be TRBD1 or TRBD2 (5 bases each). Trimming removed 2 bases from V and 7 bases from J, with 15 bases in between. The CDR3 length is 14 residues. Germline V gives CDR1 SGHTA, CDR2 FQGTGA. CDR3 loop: CASSLGGPTSEQYF. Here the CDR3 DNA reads TGTGCCAGCAGCTTAGGGGGACCCACGTCGGAGCAGTACTTC. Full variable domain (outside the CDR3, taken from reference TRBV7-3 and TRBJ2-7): GAGVSQTPSNKVTEKGKYVELRCDPISGHTALYWYRQSLGQGPEFLIYFQGTGAADDSGLPNDRFFAVRPEGSVSTLKIQRTERGDSAVYLCASSLGGPTSEQYFGPGTRLTVT.

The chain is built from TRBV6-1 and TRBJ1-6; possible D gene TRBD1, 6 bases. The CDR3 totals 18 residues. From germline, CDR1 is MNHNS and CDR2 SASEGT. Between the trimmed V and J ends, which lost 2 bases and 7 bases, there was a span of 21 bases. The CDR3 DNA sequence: TGTGCCAGCAGTGAAATGATATCGGGGGGGGCAGGGAATTCACCCCTCCACTTT. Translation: CASSEMISGGAGNSPLHF.